The 3 T cell receptor beta chains in this list originate from one sample, sequenced in a study of CXCR3-negative and CXCR3-positive naive CD8 T cells. General study points: CXCR3-positive naive cells had TRB CDR3s that were more hydrophobic than CXCR3-negative naive cells had.

TRB cDNA was prepared as libraries by UMI-labeled 5' RACE. TCRdb reanalyzed the 5' RACE reads, giving one entry per CDR3 protein sequence and no DNA. The listing records 85,000 to 120,000 distinct CDR3 sequences. For these receptors, no antigen is known. Sequencing was performed on naive CXCR3+ CD8+ T cells from blood. Subset noted: CD45RO-CCR7+CD27+CD95- naive CD8+ T cells expressing CXCR3 (TNR3+). These receptors were obtained from a human donor in good health. Some clones in this sample may be carry-over from other donors' samples.

The chain combines TRBV2 with TRBJ2-7; TCRdb's D call of TRBD1 is untestable without DNA. The CDR3 is 15 amino acids. The germline V gene has CDR1 SNHLY and CDR2 FYNNEI. The CDR3 sequence is CASSEARVWGYEQYF. The whole variable domain, remainder taken from reference TRBV2 and TRBJ2-7, is EPEVTQTPSHQVTQMGQEVILRCVPISNHLYFYWYRQILGQKVEFLVSFYNNEISEKSEIFDDQFSVERPDGSNFTLKIRSTKLEDSAMYFCASSEARVWGYEQYFGPGTRLTVT.

CDR3 amino acids: CASSQHSGQGAWNEQFF. The chain joins TRBV14 to TRBJ2-1; the D call from TCRdb, TRBD1, cannot be confirmed without DNA. The CDR3 has 17 residues. CDR1 SGHDN and CDR2 FVKESK come from the germline V gene.

This chain's CDR3 is CASSYLDSHTDTQYF. This sequence joins TRBV6-5 and TRBJ2-3; TCRdb picks TRBD1, but there is no DNA to check that call. The CDR3 has 15 amino acids. From germline, CDR1 is MNHEY and CDR2 SVGAGI.